What follows are 20 T cell receptor beta chains derived from one specimen sequenced in a study of blood T cell repertoires in COVID-19. The assay was immunoSEQ multiplex PCR, and TCRdb's table has in-frame clones only and misses some. Among some 200,000 clones listed, roughly 88% were seen once. The specimen sequenced was peripheral blood. All receptors come from a middle-aged man with COVID-19, enrolled during active disease.

V and J are TRBV2 and TRBJ2-7, with D perhaps matching TRBD1 (6 bases). CDR1 SNHLY and CDR2 FYNNEI come from the germline V gene. V was trimmed by 6 bases and J by 3 bases, leaving 12 bases between them. This CDR3 has 13 residues. DNA of the CDR3: TGTGCCAGCAGCGCGACAGGAATCTACGAGCAGTACTTC. Protein product: CASSATGIYEQYF.

This clone appeared a few times. The rearrangement links TRBV5-6 to TRBJ2-7; 7 bases are a match to TRBD2. With 3 bases clipped from V and 7 bases from J, the junction kept 7 bases outside the gene matches. CDR3 length equals 13 residues. Germline loops: CDR1 SGHDT, CDR2 YYEEEE. The CDR3 is CASSSLLAWEQYF. The CDR3 region has the DNA TGTGCCAGCAGCTCCTTACTAGCGTGGGAGCAGTACTTC.

The chain combines TRBV5-6 with TRBJ1-2; 7 bases align to TRBD1. The germline CDR1 and CDR2 sequences are SGHDT and YYEEEE. J lost 5 bases, V lost 4 bases, and 8 bases had no gene match. CDR3 length: 14 amino acids. The CDR3 DNA follows: TGTGCCAGCAGCCTCGACGGGACAGCTTATGGCTACACCTTC. This encodes CASSLDGTAYGYTF.

This clone was seen only a few times. V usage is TRBV5-1 and J usage is TRBJ2-7; TRBD1 aligns across 7 bases. The J segment lost 5 bases and the V segment lost 4 bases, leaving 9 bases of the junction unmatched. This CDR3 comprises 14 residues. Per the germline V gene, CDR1 is SGHRS and CDR2 is YFSETQ. The CDR3: CASSLYPGQNEQYF. CDR3 DNA sequence: TGCGCCAGCAGCCTCTACCCGGGACAGAACGAGCAGTACTTC.

This clone appeared a few times. V is TRBV18 and J is TRBJ2-1, with 14 bases identical to TRBD2. Trimming removed 0 bases from V and 4 bases from J; junction bases left unmatched: 8. Germline CDR1 is KGHSH and CDR2 is LQKENI. This CDR3 is 19 amino acids long. CDR3 DNA sequence: TGTGCCAGCTCACCACCTTGGACTAGCGGGGGGTCAGCTTACAATGAGCAGTTCTTC. It codes for CASSPPWTSGGSAYNEQFF.

CDR3 in amino acids: CASSLTLYQPQHF. The CDR3 DNA reads TGTGCCAGCAGTTTAACTTTATATCAGCCCCAGCATTTT. The chain is built from TRBV12-3 or TRBV12-4 and TRBJ1-5, with D hard to call. Trimming removed 2 bases at V and 5 bases at J, with 7 bases between. The CDR3 has 13 amino acids.

CDR3 in DNA: TGTGCCAGCAGCCTCGATTGGGGCCGCGATAACACTGAAGCTTTCTTT. It is translated as CASSLDWGRDNTEAFF. V and J are TRBV5-4 and TRBJ1-1; D perhaps matches TRBD1 (5 bases). The CDR3 has 16 residues. The germline gives CDR1 SGHNT, CDR2 YYREEE (reference sequence). Trimming left V 4 bases short and J 2 bases short, with 18 bases between.

The chain links TRBV21-1 to TRBJ2-3; no check of the table's D call, TRBD2, against the DNA was made. TRBV21-1 is deemed a pseudogene. This CDR3 region has 15 residues. In DNA, the CDR3 is TGTGCCAGCAGCAAAGTAAAACTAGAAAGGGATACGCAGTATTTT. As protein: CASSKVKLERDTQYF.

The chain recombines TRBV29-1 with TRBJ2-7; D is undetermined. Trimming took 5 bases from V and 5 from J, leaving 22 bases between them. Per the germline V gene, CDR1 is SQVTM and CDR2 is ANQGSEA. The CDR3 is 15 residues long. Written as DNA, the CDR3 is TGCAGCGTTCACCTCCTGGGCCCAGCAGCCAACGAGCAGTACTTC. This encodes CSVHLLGPAANEQYF.

The chain recombines TRBV10-3 with TRBJ2-5; unclear D gene. V was cut by 4 bases and J by 3 bases, with 9 bases left in between. CDR3 length equals 13 residues. Germline V gene data show CDR1 as ENHRY and CDR2 as SYGVKD. The CDR3 nucleotides read TGTGCCATCAGTGTCCGGGTGAAAGAGACCCAGTACTTC. Its protein is CAISVRVKETQYF.

The chain links TRBV7-6 to TRBJ1-2; 8 bases match TRBD1. J lost 4 bases, V lost 1 base, and 5 bases had no gene match. Germline assignment: CDR1 SGHVS and CDR2 FNYEAQ. The CDR3 sequence is 15 residues long. CDR3 amino acids: CASSLGAGGGYGYTF. As DNA, the CDR3 is TGTGCCAGCAGCTTAGGTGCAGGGGGCGGCTATGGCTACACCTTC.

V is TRBV18 and J is TRBJ2-2; 8 positions match TRBD2. The CDR3 is 18 amino acids. The ends lost 3 bases at V and 1 base at J; junction bases unmatched: 10. Germline CDR1 KGHSH, CDR2 LQKENI. The CDR3 loop reads CASSPDEVAGLNTGELFF. The CDR3 nucleotides are TGTGCCAGCTCACCGGATGAGGTAGCGGGGTTGAACACCGGGGAGCTGTTTTTT.

This chain uses TRBV28 with TRBJ1-5; 10 nucleotides align to TRBD1. V gave up 6 bases and J gave up 0 bases; unmatched junction bases: 11. The CDR3 is made up of 18 amino acids. Germline V gene sequence: CDR1 MDHEN, CDR2 SYDVKM. The CDR3 region has the DNA TGTGCCAGCAGAACGGACAGGGGGAGAGAGTATAGCAATCAGCCCCAGCATTTT. This codes for CASRTDRGREYSNQPQHF.

The chain employs TRBV10-2 and TRBJ1-2; 7 bases align to TRBD1. Trimming took 5 bases from V and 5 from J; bases not matched to a gene: 11. The CDR3 totals 15 residues. CDR1 WSHSY and CDR2 SAAADI come from the germline V gene. The CDR3 spells CASSPRQGDVYGYTF. The CDR3 region has the DNA TGCGCCAGCAGTCCCCGACAGGGAGACGTGTATGGCTACACCTTC.

J is TRBJ2-7 and V is TRBV2; TRBD1 agrees at 9 bases. CDR1 and CDR2 from the germline V gene are SNHLY and FYNNEI. This CDR3 contains 15 residues. With 7 bases clipped from V and 5 bases from J, the junction kept 12 bases outside the gene matches. CDR3 protein: CASKISGTGNDEQYF. The CDR3 DNA reads as TGTGCCAGCAAAATTTCCGGGACAGGGAACGACGAGCAGTACTTC.

The chain has TRBV11-2 and TRBJ2-3, with TRBD1 matching 11 bases. CDR1 SGHAT and CDR2 FQNNGV come from the germline V gene. J gave up 4 bases and V 3 bases, and 3 bases lay outside the gene matches. This CDR3 comprises 15 residues. CDR3 region: CASSFGQGAPDTQYF. CDR3 sequence (DNA): TGTGCCAGCAGCTTCGGACAGGGGGCCCCAGATACGCAGTATTTT.

The rearrangement joins TRBV19 to TRBJ2-2, with 8 nucleotides matching TRBD1. Germline CDR1 and CDR2: LNHDA and SQIVND (reference sequence). The junction had 7 bases not matched to a gene; V was cut back by 2 bases and J by 2 bases. The CDR3 contains 17 residues. CDR3 DNA sequence: TGTGCCAGTAGTATACCCACCGGGACAGGAAACACCGGGGAGCTGTTTTTT. Translated, it gives CASSIPTGTGNTGELFF.

In DNA form, the CDR3 reads TGTGCCAGCAGCCGAGGGACTCGCTCCTACGAGCAGTACTTC. Protein: CASSRGTRSYEQYF. The genes are TRBV7-9 and TRBJ2-7; a possible D gene is TRBD2 (6 bases). The CDR3 runs to 14 residues. CDR1 and CDR2 from the germline V gene are SEHNR and FQNEAQ (reference sequence). V was cut by 5 bases and J by 0 bases, with 11 bases left in between.

The rearrangement joins TRBV6-5 to TRBJ2-6, with D perhaps matching TRBD2 (6 bases). Trimming shortened V by 0 bases and J by 4 bases, and 10 bases separated the two germline ends. CDR3 size: 16 residues. CDR1 is MNHEY, CDR2 SVGAGI, per germline. The CDR3 nucleotides read TGTGCCAGCAGTTACTCGGGGGGAGCGGGGGCCAACGTCCTGACTTTC. Protein product: CASSYSGGAGANVLTF.

The chain joins TRBV5-1 to TRBJ2-5, with 9 bases identical to TRBD2. J lost 2 bases, V lost 0 bases, and 14 bases had no gene match. The germline gives CDR1 SGHRS, CDR2 YFSETQ. This CDR3 contains 19 residues. This CDR3 reads CASSLGSFSGGGEQETQYF. For the CDR3, the DNA is TGCGCCAGCAGCTTGGGCTCTTTCTCTGGCGGGGGGGAGCAAGAGACCCAGTACTTC.